This TCR beta chain was profiled in a study of shared clonotypes between healthy human individuals (dated by TCRdb to 2020 to 2021). Regarding the research as a whole: Three men and a couple of women, aged 18 to 49 years, made up the cohort. For each donor, CD4 naive and CD4 memory were each run on three plates, CD8 naive on two plates, and CD8 memory on one plate. Each donor's leukapheresis produced roughly between roughly 0.9 and 9 billion PBMCs. Blood TCR repertoires of a handful of healthy adults were deeply sequenced to estimate repertoire size and the extent of clonotype sharing between individuals. Libraries were prepared and TCR repertoires were sequenced by different laboratories using diverse techniques, in order to increase sequencing depth and limit assay-specific biases. General study outcomes and caveats: Across four donors, approximately 5% of naive CD4, roughly 3.5% of naive CD8, about 2.3% of memory CD4, and over 0.35% of memory CD8 clonotypes were shared. Incomplete sequencing was indicated by rarefaction of sorted-subset datasets, despite the large sequencing depth. The small number of donors limited the genetic and exposure-history diversity represented. Sampling was restricted to blood, and TCR repertoires in tissue are likely to differ from TCR repertoires in blood. Compared with non-shared clonotypes, clonotypes shared by all four sorted-subset donors had higher generation probabilities. Pairwise subsampling led to the expectation that sequencing depth would affect the degree of clonotype sharing among donors. Naive subsets generally had larger estimated clonotype richness than memory subsets did.

The donors were healthy, HIV-negative adults with no recently reported acute infections or vaccinations. Every donor was a Caucasian adult residing in Nashville, Tennessee, USA. Magnetic negative selection was used to enrich CD4+ T cells, after which naive cells were positively selected on CD45RA and the negative fraction became the memory subset. Blood was collected by leukapheresis, and PBMCs were isolated by Ficoll-Histopaque density gradient centrifugation and then cryopreserved in liquid nitrogen vapor phase. Analytical flow cytometry was used to check the purity and quantity of each magnetically sorted T cell population. Genomic DNA was isolated from every sorted fraction and measured by UV absorbance on a Nanodrop 2000c. Using the deep immunoSEQ assay, multiplex PCR amplified TCR CDR3 regions from genomic DNA. Extracted genomic DNA from each cell subset was distributed evenly across all wells of several immunoSEQ 96-well plates, and each plate was treated as a replicate. Each replicate PCR for sorted subsets received about 210 ng genomic DNA, equal to some 32,000 T cell genomes. Purified libraries were quantified with a Qubit 3.0 fluorometer, sized on a Bioanalyzer 2100, and re-quantified with the KAPA Library Quantification kit. A separate single-read 150-cycle Illumina NextSeq 550 flow cell was used to sequence each immunoSEQ 96-well plate. The authors processed their data as follows. Because only junctional sequences without quality scores were contained in the immunoSEQ output, filtering matching that applied to full-length reads could not be performed. To assign V/J genes and CDR3, sequences were annotated using PyIR, a Python wrapper for IgBLAST v1.9, with IMGT germline references. Reads were filtered out if the reads had weak V/J assignments (E-value above 1e-6), no CDR3, stop codons, out-of-frame junctions, or ambiguous translated residues. V3J clonotypes were defined as sequences sharing the same inferred V gene, J gene, and CDR3 amino acid sequence. To compute the percentage overlap between repertoires, the number of shared unique clonotypes was divided by the size of the smaller repertoire. Repertoire richness was assessed with RTK rarefaction, the Chao1 estimator, and Recon v2.1 estimates of unobserved clonotypes. Generation probabilities were computed with OLGA for all TCRbeta clonotypes obtained by the gDNA method from a few donors. The clones in this table, taken by TCRdb from immuneACCESS, are in-frame only. Not every clone is retained; where verified, under half of the shortfall comes from an unresolved V gene, and the cause of the rest is unknown. V and J calls and clone size come straight from that table; D and trimming were deduced from the DNA. The sample table holds under 850,000 clones, of which approximately 72% were seen once. Approximately 1.8% of the sample rests with the top ten.

On this clone: The antigen it recognizes is unknown. Per-base qualities were not stored, and no clone one base away is much larger.

The CDR3 sequence holds 14 residues, the cysteine and phenylalanine included. Only the CDR3 portion is preserved as DNA: 42 bases, with reading frame beginning at the first base. Here V drops 5 bases and J drops 4 bases, and the junction holds 7 bases not matched to any gene. In the germline V gene (reference sequence), CDR1 corresponds to GTSNPN and CDR2 to SVGIG. The receptor was isolated from a woman aged 30 to 39 in good health. Specimen: memory CD4+ T cells sorted from blood. The cell subset or site label for this specimen denotes: CD45RA-negative fraction. The rearrangement joined TRBV30 to TRBJ1-2; TRBD1 matches 10 bases in the middle. The nucleotides are TGTGCCTGGGGATACGGACAGGGGGTCTATGGCTACACCTTC. The resulting protein is CAWGYGQGVYGYTF.